This passage covers 25 T cell receptor beta chains from one sample sequenced in a study of Graves' ophthalmopathy and Graves' hyperthyroidism. Amplifying from RNA transcripts, the study obtained TCR beta CDR3 regions. Second-round multiplex PCR followed a first-round RT-PCR using HTBI primers. TCRdb recomputed calls from the multiplex PCR reads with MiXCR, one row per CDR3 protein. The data hold around 400,000 distinct CDR3 sequences, with around a fifth observed a single time. Sequenced input: peripheral blood. The receptors come from a woman aged 18-29 years with stable Graves' hyperthyroidism.

Comments on this clonotype: Since no conserved phenylalanine or tryptophan closes the CDR3, a read error is the likely cause. The chain combines TRBV3-1 with TRBJ1-5; D gene uncertain. The CDR3 loop spans 13 amino acids. Germline V CDR1 and CDR2: LGHDT, YNNKEL (reference sequence). Between the trimmed V and J ends, which lost 0 bases and 5 bases, there was a span of 5 bases. CDR3 nucleotides: TGTGCCAGCAGCCAAGACCGGCATCAGCCCCAGCATGTT. Translated: CASSQDRHQPQHV.

This clonotype was recorded many times. The chain has TRBV6-2 or TRBV6-3 and TRBJ2-7; D ambiguous. The CDR3 loop spans 15 amino acids. The germline gives CDR1 MNHEY, CDR2 SVGEGT. V shed 2 bases and J shed 3 bases, with 14 bases lying between them. This chain's CDR3 is CASSYLLAGGYEQYF. CDR3 in DNA: TGTGCCAGCAGTTACCTTTTAGCAGGTGGCTACGAGCAGTACTTC.

This clonotype was counted many times. This chain connects TRBV7-8 to TRBJ2-7, with TRBD1 matching 10 bases. Germline-derived CDR1 and CDR2 are SGHVS and FQNEAQ. The CDR3 is 16 residues long. J gave up 3 bases and V 0 bases, and 5 bases lay outside the gene matches. The CDR3: CASSLAYRDRGYEQYF. CDR3 coding DNA: TGTGCCAGCAGCTTAGCTTACCGGGACAGGGGCTACGAGCAGTACTTC.

Ten or more counts support this clonotype. The chain carries TRBV28 and TRBJ2-7; 10 nucleotides line up with TRBD2. Trimming cost V 4 bases and J 3 bases; bases outside gene matches: 9. Germline V gene lookup returns CDR1 MDHEN and CDR2 SYDVKM. The CDR3 spans 16 residues. CDR3 nucleotides: TGTGCCAGCAGTTCTTGGACAGGACTAGCGGTCTACGAGCAGTACTTC. Translated: CASSSWTGLAVYEQYF.

The rearrangement links TRBV10-3 to TRBJ2-6, with a possible D match to TRBD1 (5 bases). Germline V gene lookup returns CDR1 ENHRY and CDR2 SYGVKD. The V end was cut by 2 bases, the J end by 3 bases, with 17 bases between. The CDR3 has 18 amino acids. This CDR3 reads CAISERGPESIGANVLTF. CDR3 in DNA: TGTGCCATCAGTGAGAGGGGCCCCGAGTCTATTGGGGCCAACGTCCTGACTTTC.

This clonotype was seen ten or more times. This chain links TRBV12-3 or TRBV12-4 with TRBJ1-3, with D tentatively TRBD1 (5 bases). This CDR3 region has 14 residues. With 5 bases removed from V and 1 base from J, the gap between germline ends came to 9 bases. The CDR3 is CASSQQESGNTIYF. The CDR3 nucleotides are TGTGCCAGCAGTCAACAGGAATCTGGAAACACCATATATTTT.

At least ten counts were recorded for this clonotype. This chain links TRBV27 with TRBJ1-6; no definite D call. The CDR3 extends over 13 amino acids. CDR1 and CDR2 (germline): MNHEY, SMNVEV (reference sequence). V was clipped by 7 bases and J by 11 bases, with 15 bases between them. The CDR3 protein is CASTAQPNPPLHF. CDR3 sequence (DNA): TGTGCCAGCACCGCTCAACCGAATCCACCCCTCCACTTT.

This chain uses TRBV7-9 with TRBJ2-5; 9 bases are a match to TRBD1. Germline V CDR1 and CDR2: SEHNR, FQNEAQ (reference sequence). CDR3 length equals 18 residues. Trimming took 1 base from V and 0 from J; bases not matched to a gene: 9. CDR3: CASSLGTGVIGYQETQYF. The DNA of the CDR3 is TGTGCCAGCAGCTTAGGGACAGGGGTCATTGGCTACCAAGAGACCCAGTACTTC.

This clonotype was seen only a few times. The V call is TRBV7-3, the J call TRBJ1-3, with TRBD1 as a possible D gene (5 bases). Germline-derived CDR1 and CDR2 are SGHTA and FQGTGA. The CDR3 contains 16 residues. V lost 2 bases to trimming and J lost 4 bases, with 15 bases between them. This CDR3 is CASSLSGGAEGNTIYF. The CDR3 bases are TGTGCCAGCAGCTTATCGGGAGGGGCGGAAGGAAACACCATATATTTT.

This clonotype was counted ten times or more. The V call is TRBV9, the J call TRBJ2-7; 9 bases line up with TRBD1. Trimming cost V 0 bases and J 0 bases; bases outside gene matches: 4. CDR1 is SGDLS, CDR2 YYNGEE, per germline. This CDR3 has 16 amino acids. The CDR3 coding sequence is TGTGCCAGCAGCGTAGGGGGACAGGGTCCCTCCTACGAGCAGTACTTC. It codes for CASSVGGQGPSYEQYF.

This clonotype was seen at least ten times. CDR3: CASSFSPQDTEAFF. The CDR3 coding sequence is TGTGCCAGCAGCTTTTCCCCCCAGGACACTGAAGCTTTCTTT. V usage is TRBV7-6 and J usage is TRBJ1-1, with D unclear. There are 14 residues in the CDR3. V was cut by 3 bases and J by 3 bases, with 11 bases left in between. In germline, CDR1 is SGHVS, CDR2 FNYEAQ.

This clonotype was detected many times. This chain joins TRBV28 and TRBJ2-7; the match to TRBD2 covers 10 bases. The CDR3 extends over 15 amino acids. Germline V lookup: CDR1 MDHEN, CDR2 SYDVKM. Trimming removed 10 bases from V and 9 bases from J; junction bases left unmatched: 18. This CDR3 reads CATSWRRTSGNRQYF. The CDR3 DNA reads TGTGCCACCTCCTGGCGAAGGACTAGCGGCAATAGGCAGTACTTC.

In this sample, this clonotype turned up a few times. The chain uses TRBV29-1 and TRBJ2-7; TRBD1 is a possible D gene (6 bases). Germline-derived CDR1 and CDR2 are SQVTM and ANQGSEA. V shed 7 bases and J shed 0 bases, with 19 bases lying between them. This CDR3 has 15 residues. In DNA form, the CDR3 reads TGCAGCGCAGAAGCCCCAAGGGACACCTCCTACGAGCAGTACTTC. Its translation is CSAEAPRDTSYEQYF.

This clonotype was picked up many times. The V gene is TRBV5-1, the J gene TRBJ1-1, with D perhaps matching TRBD1 (5 bases). V was trimmed by 5 bases and J by 5 bases, leaving 19 bases between them. This CDR3 comprises 15 residues. Germline V lookup: CDR1 SGHRS, CDR2 YFSETQ. CDR3 DNA sequence: TGCGCCAGCAGGGTGGTGATCGGGGGTCGGACTGAAGCTTTCTTT. Protein product: CASRVVIGGRTEAFF. Full variable domain (outside the CDR3, taken from reference TRBV5-1 and TRBJ1-1): KAGVTQTPRYLIKTRGQQVTLSCSPISGHRSVSWYQQTPGQGLQFLFEYFSETQRNKGNFPGRFSGRQFSNSRSEMNVSTLELGDSALYLCASRVVIGGRTEAFFGQGTRLTVV.

The chain has TRBV27 and TRBJ1-6; D gene ambiguous. The V end was cut by 3 bases, the J end by 7 bases, with 13 bases between. The germline gives CDR1 MNHEY, CDR2 SMNVEV (reference sequence). The CDR3 sequence is 15 residues long. DNA of the CDR3: TGTGCCAGCAGTTTCAGAAACAGCCGAAATTCACCCCTCCACTTT. This translates into CASSFRNSRNSPLHF.

This clonotype was found many times. The genes are TRBV10-2 and TRBJ1-2, with D perhaps matching TRBD1 (5 bases). The CDR3 has 16 amino acids. Trimming removed 2 bases at V and 2 bases at J, with 15 bases between. Germline V gene data show CDR1 as WSHSY and CDR2 as SAAADI. CDR3 sequence reads: CASSEILYGANYGYTF. CDR3 nucleotide sequence: TGCGCCAGCAGTGAGATTCTCTACGGGGCCAACTATGGCTACACCTTC.

This clonotype was seen more than once but under ten times. CDR3 amino acids: CASSIRASNQPQHF. CDR3 bases: TGTGCCAGCAGTATTAGGGCGTCCAATCAGCCCCAGCATTTT. V is TRBV6-1 and J is TRBJ1-5; D unclear. The V end lost 5 bases, the J end lost 3 bases, and 11 bases lay between the germline ends. Germline assignment: CDR1 MNHNS and CDR2 SASEGT. The CDR3 length is 14 residues.

This clonotype was counted at least ten times. The rearrangement links TRBV4-1 to TRBJ1-2; D gene uncertain. The CDR3 runs 13 residues. Looked up from germline, CDR1 is MGHRA and CDR2 is YSYEKL. V was shortened by 2 bases and J by 6 bases, with 10 bases between the two germline ends. Here the CDR3 DNA reads TGCGCCAGCAGCCAACTCGCCCGGAATGGCTACACCTTC. Protein: CASSQLARNGYTF.

This clonotype was seen ten or more times. The chain couples TRBV29-1 to TRBJ2-5; 10 bases match TRBD2. CDR3 size: 12 residues. Losses at the gene ends were 5 bases for V and 5 bases for J; bases not matched to a gene: 2. Germline V gene data show CDR1 as SQVTM and CDR2 as ANQGSEA. CDR3 protein: CSVRLAGETQYF. In DNA, the CDR3 is TGCAGCGTTCGACTAGCGGGTGAGACCCAGTACTTC.

This clonotype occurred many times. The V call is TRBV12-3 or TRBV12-4, the J call TRBJ2-7; no definite D call. The CDR3 length is 12 residues. Trimming shortened V by 6 bases and J by 4 bases, and 10 bases separated the two germline ends. This CDR3 reads CASSITVYEQYF. The CDR3 nucleotides read TGTGCCAGCAGCATCACCGTTTACGAGCAGTACTTC.

The sample holds many counts of this clonotype. The chain is built from TRBV10-3 and TRBJ2-2, with D possibly TRBD1 on 7 matching bases. The CDR3 has 17 amino acids. CDR1 is ENHRY and CDR2 is SYGVKD in the germline V gene. The ends were cut back, 5 bases at V and 1 base at J, with 17 bases in the middle. In DNA form, the CDR3 reads TGTGCCATCAGTAGACAGGGCCCGCGGGGGAACACCGGGGAGCTGTTTTTT. Translated: CAISRQGPRGNTGELFF.

The gene calls are TRBV30 and TRBJ1-1, with 9 positions matching TRBD1. Unmatched junction bases numbered 27, after V lost 4 bases and J lost 0 bases. This CDR3 is built from 22 residues. The V gene's germline CDR1 is GTSNPN and CDR2 SVGIG (reference sequence). The CDR3 reads CAWTGHTGYLGQGTPMNTEAFF. The CDR3 DNA is TGTGCCTGGACTGGCCACACCGGGTACCTTGGACAGGGGACCCCTATGAACACTGAAGCTTTCTTT.

This clonotype was picked up many times. The rearrangement uses TRBV12-3 or TRBV12-4 and TRBJ1-3; 8 bases are shared with TRBD1. V dropped 3 bases and J dropped 7; count of bases not matched to a gene: 8. This CDR3 is 15 amino acids long. In DNA, the CDR3 is TGTGCCAGCAGTTTGCAGCAGGGGGCCAGCAACACCATATATTTT. It translates to CASSLQQGASNTIYF.

This clonotype was counted between two and nine times. The chain is built from TRBV5-1 and TRBJ2-3, with D tentatively TRBD2 (6 bases). Trimming pared 0 bases from V and 2 bases from J, leaving 13 bases between. This CDR3 has 16 amino acids. Germline V lookup: CDR1 SGHRS, CDR2 YFSETQ. CDR3 in DNA: TGCGCCAGCAGCTTGGGTTGGCGGGGAACCACAGATACGCAGTATTTT. Translating gives CASSLGWRGTTDTQYF.

Ten or more counts support this clonotype. The J gene is TRBJ2-7, the V gene TRBV25-1; D gene unclear. This CDR3 contains 10 residues. Between the trimmed V and J ends, which lost 10 bases and 5 bases, there was a span of 9 bases. Germline assignment: CDR1 MGHDK and CDR2 SYGVNS. This CDR3 is CATKLDEQYF. The CDR3 region has the DNA TGTGCCACGAAGCTCGACGAGCAGTACTTC.